This T cell receptor beta chain was sequenced in a study of shared clonotypes between healthy human individuals. The study, taken as a whole, reports: Larger estimated richness was generally seen in naive subsets than in memory subsets.

Assay execution took place at the deep level. Roughly 30,000 T cell genomes (approximately 180 ng DNA) went into each sorted-subset replicate. The method was immunoSEQ multiplex PCR; TCRdb's version includes in-frame clones alone and lacks a portion of them. This sample has 2 million to 2.5 million clones, with about nine tenths found just once. With regard to this clone: Its target is not known.

Germline loops: CDR1 SNHLY, CDR2 FYNNEI. Trimming took 3 bases from V and 9 from J; bases not matched to a gene: 10. The CDR3 extends over 15 amino acids. V and J are TRBV2 and TRBJ2-2; TRBD1 matches 7 bases. Sequencing was carried out using naive CD4+ T cells from PBMCs. Described subset: CD45RA+ positively selected. The TCR sequence derives from a man between 18 and 35 years old in good health. Some clones in this sample may be carry-over from other donors' samples. The DNA of the CDR3 is TGTGCCAGCAGTGAGACAGGGCAGAGTTACCGGGAGCTGTTTTTT. This sequence encodes CASSETGQSYRELFF.